This paragraph covers one T cell receptor beta chain sequence. This sample is drawn from a study of spatial heterogeneity in lung cancer. With 10 bases removed from V and 6 bases from J, the gap between germline ends came to 19 bases. CDR1 and CDR2 (germline): MNHEY, SVGEGT. This CDR3 has 14 residues. A single record per CDR3 protein comes from TCRdb applying MiXCR to the 5' RACE reads. The data hold over 85,000 distinct CDR3 sequences, with approximately 19% observed a single time. Time point noted: blood at routine non-recurrence follow-up after resection. The authors sequenced whole RNA from tumor, nontumor lung or frozen PBMC without sorting.

The clonotype originates from a male donor with early-stage non-small cell lung cancer. Material: PBMCs, obtained at follow-up. The chain is built from TRBV6-2 or TRBV6-3 and TRBJ1-5; D is possibly TRBD1 (6 bases). The CDR3 DNA sequence: TGTGCCACCCGGGGGCGGGGGCTACGTCAGCCCCAGCATTTT. Translation gives CATRGRGLRQPQHF.